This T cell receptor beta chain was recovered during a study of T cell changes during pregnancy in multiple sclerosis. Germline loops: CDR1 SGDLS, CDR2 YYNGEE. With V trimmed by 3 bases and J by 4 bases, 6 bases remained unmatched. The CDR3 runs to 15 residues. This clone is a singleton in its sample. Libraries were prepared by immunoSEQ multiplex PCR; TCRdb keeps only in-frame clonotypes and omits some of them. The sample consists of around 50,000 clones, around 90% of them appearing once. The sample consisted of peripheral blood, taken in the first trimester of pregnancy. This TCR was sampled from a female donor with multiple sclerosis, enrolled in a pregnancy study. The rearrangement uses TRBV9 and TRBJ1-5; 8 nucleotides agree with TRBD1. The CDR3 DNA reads TGTGCCAGCAGCGAGGGAGGGGACAGGAATCAGCCCCAGCATTTT. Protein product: CASSEGGDRNQPQHF.